Listed here are 24 T cell receptor beta chains from one sample, sequenced in a study of blood T cell repertoires in COVID-19. Produced via immunoSEQ multiplex PCR; TCRdb's table is partial and in-frame only. The sample yields roughly 73,000 clones, around 90% seen once. Sequenced sample: peripheral blood. These TCRs come from a woman aged 80 or over with active or convalescent COVID-19.

The chain has TRBV9 and TRBJ1-6; D not resolved. Trimming shortened V by 3 bases and J by 7 bases, and 14 bases separated the two germline ends. The CDR3 loop spans 15 amino acids. CDR1 is SGDLS, CDR2 YYNGEE, per germline. CDR3 in DNA: TGTGCCAGCAGCGAAGAGGGTAGGAAGAATTCACCCCTCCACTTT. Its translation is CASSEEGRKNSPLHF.

This chain connects TRBV6-6 to TRBJ2-1; TRBD2 aligns across 7 bases. Germline CDR1 is MNHNY and CDR2 is SVGAGI (reference sequence). J gave up 2 bases and V 6 bases, and 10 bases lay outside the gene matches. The CDR3 loop spans 16 amino acids. Here the CDR3 reads CASSSFGGRAYNEQFF. CDR3 bases: TGTGCCAGCAGCTCCTTCGGAGGGAGGGCCTACAATGAGCAGTTCTTC.

The genes are TRBV6-6 and TRBJ2-7; a weak D match, TRBD2 (5 bases). The CDR3 has 13 amino acids. Trimming cost V 6 bases and J 3 bases, with 12 bases left between them. The germline CDR1 and CDR2 sequences are MNHNY and SVGAGI (reference sequence). CDR3 sequence reads: CASSPDSSYEQYF. The CDR3 region has the DNA TGTGCCAGCAGCCCGGACTCCAGCTACGAGCAGTACTTC.

The rearrangement uses TRBV28 and TRBJ1-6; 7 bases are shared with TRBD1. There are 14 residues in the CDR3. V shed 4 bases and J 14 bases; nucleotides not matched to a gene: 11. The germline gives CDR1 MDHEN, CDR2 SYDVKM. CDR3 loop: CASSSAGGSLALHF. In nucleotides, the CDR3 is TGTGCCAGCAGTTCGGCAGGGGGGAGCCTCGCCCTCCACTTT.

The chain recombines TRBV19 with TRBJ2-5; TRBD2 is a possible D gene (5 bases). The germline gives CDR1 LNHDA, CDR2 SQIVND (reference sequence). V was shortened by 6 bases and J by 5 bases, with 19 bases between the two germline ends. CDR3 length: 15 residues. CDR3: CASSREFQRRETQYF. The CDR3 DNA follows: TGTGCCAGTAGCCGGGAATTCCAACGTCGGGAGACCCAGTACTTC. The variable domain in full, with the rest retrieved from reference TRBV19 and TRBJ2-5, is DGGITQSPKYLFRKEGQNVTLSCEQNLNHDAMYWYRQDPGQGLRLIYYSQIVNDFQKGDIAEGYSVSREKKESFPLTVTSAQKNPTAFYLCASSREFQRRETQYFGPGTRLLVL.

The gene calls are TRBV5-1 and TRBJ2-7; TRBD2 matches 11 bases. This CDR3 has 15 amino acids. Germline values: CDR1 SGHRS, CDR2 YFSETQ. V lost 0 bases to trimming and J lost 6 bases; unmatched junction nucleotides: 5. The CDR3 nucleotides are TGCGCCAGCAGCTTGGCCTTAGCGGGGGGGCTCGAGCAGTACTTC. Translated: CASSLALAGGLEQYF.

In its sample, this clone was seen once. This rearrangement joins TRBV6-4 to TRBJ1-2; D perhaps matches TRBD1 (5 bases). The CDR3 totals 13 residues. Trimming shortened V by 8 bases and J by 7 bases, and 17 bases separated the two germline ends. CDR1 is MRHNA and CDR2 is SNTAGT in the germline V gene. CDR3 nucleotide sequence: TGTGCCAGCGGGGGACGGGGGGTCGGTGGCTACACCTTC. Encoded protein: CASGGRGVGGYTF.

The CDR3 protein is CASSFSGGVPGTQYF. CDR3 coding DNA: TGTGCCAGCAGCTTTAGCGGGGGGGTACCCGGGACCCAGTACTTC. The gene calls are TRBV7-9 and TRBJ2-5; 11 positions agree with TRBD2. After removal of 3 bases from V and 7 bases from J, the junction contained 7 bases not matched to a gene. This CDR3 is 15 amino acids long. CDR1 is SEHNR, CDR2 FQNEAQ, per germline (reference sequence).

This clone was observed once. CDR3 protein: CASSALSGANVLTF. Here the CDR3 DNA reads TGTGCCAGCAGCGCACTCTCTGGGGCCAACGTCCTGACTTTC. This chain uses TRBV7-6 with TRBJ2-6; no firm D call. The length of the CDR3 is 14 residues. Trimming cost V 5 bases and J 0 bases, with 5 bases left between them. The germline V gene encodes CDR1 SGHVS and CDR2 FNYEAQ.

This chain links TRBV4-3 with TRBJ1-5; 10 nucleotides align to TRBD1. Germline CDR1 LGHNA, CDR2 YSLEER. This CDR3 is 17 amino acids long. V shed 1 base and J 6 bases; nucleotides not matched to a gene: 9. The CDR3 bases are TGCGCCAGCAGCCAAGTGGTCGGGACAGGGGTTACTCAGCCCCAGCATTTT. It codes for CASSQVVGTGVTQPQHF.

The V and J genes are TRBV7-2 and TRBJ1-4, with D hard to call. The CDR3 has 12 amino acids. From germline, CDR1 is SGHTA and CDR2 FQGNSA. V was pared by 2 bases and J by 8 bases, with 6 bases between. The chain's CDR3 is CASSLLGEKLFF. The CDR3 DNA is TGTGCCAGCAGCTTACTTGGCGAAAAACTGTTTTTT.

The V gene is TRBV6-5, the J gene TRBJ1-5; no clear D gene. The germline gives CDR1 MNHEY, CDR2 SVGAGI. The CDR3 runs 14 residues. Trimming stripped 9 bases from V and 1 base from J, with 13 bases between. The CDR3 loop is CASLLGRSNQPQHF. The CDR3 DNA follows: TGTGCCAGTCTCCTCGGTCGGAGCAATCAGCCCCAGCATTTT.

The chain links TRBV6-1 to TRBJ1-2; D is possibly TRBD1 (6 bases). Between the trimmed V and J ends, which lost 10 bases and 2 bases, there was a span of 17 bases. The CDR3 consists of 14 residues. Germline assignment: CDR1 MNHNS and CDR2 SASEGT. Here the CDR3 DNA reads TGTGCCACCTCAACCCGGGACAAAAACTATGGCTACACCTTC. Its translation: CATSTRDKNYGYTF.

The V call is TRBV6-2 or TRBV6-3, the J call TRBJ2-7; D remains ambiguous. Between the trimmed V and J ends, which lost 2 bases and 3 bases, there was a span of 5 bases. This CDR3 contains 12 residues. Germline values: CDR1 MNHEY, CDR2 SVGEGT. DNA for the CDR3: TGTGCCAGCAGTTACCACATCTACGAGCAGTACTTC. Amino acids: CASSYHIYEQYF.

The V gene is TRBV10-2, the J gene TRBJ2-3; D call uncertain. V was clipped by 8 bases and J by 7 bases, with 10 bases between them. The CDR3 loop spans 11 amino acids. Germline V gives CDR1 WSHSY, CDR2 SAAADI. CDR3 in amino acids: CASLSTHTQYF. The CDR3 DNA sequence: TGCGCCAGCCTGTCTACTCATACGCAGTATTTT.

The V and J genes are TRBV6-6 and TRBJ1-6; D gene unclear. The CDR3 consists of 14 residues. V gave up 2 bases and J gave up 8 bases, with 10 bases separating them. CDR1 MNHNY and CDR2 SVGAGI come from the germline V gene (reference sequence). CDR3 bases: TGTGCCAGCAGTTACAGGACCGGGGATTCACCCCTCCACTTT. It translates to CASSYRTGDSPLHF.

This chain links TRBV5-4 with TRBJ2-2; TRBD2 matches 7 bases. Germline assignment: CDR1 SGHNT and CDR2 YYREEE (reference sequence). After removal of 0 bases from V and 5 bases from J, the junction contained 13 bases not matched to a gene. This CDR3 region has 18 residues. CDR3 loop: CASSLALSGSGSTGELFF. Here the CDR3 DNA reads TGTGCCAGCAGCTTGGCTCTCTCCGGTAGCGGGTCAACCGGGGAGCTGTTTTTT.

V and J are TRBV3-1 (or the pseudogene TRBV3-2) and TRBJ1-3, with 7 nucleotides matching TRBD1. With V trimmed by 1 base and J by 2 bases, 8 bases remained unmatched. The CDR3 consists of 17 residues. Germline-derived CDR1 and CDR2 are LGHDT and YNNKEL (reference sequence). The CDR3 sequence: CASSQVDQGGPGNTIYF. CDR3 nucleotide sequence: TGTGCCAGCAGCCAAGTGGACCAGGGGGGACCTGGAAACACCATATATTTT.

This clone was counted once. The rearrangement joins TRBV29-1 to TRBJ2-7; 15 bases line up with TRBD2. V was clipped by 6 bases and J by 6 bases; unmatched bases: 9. Germline assignment: CDR1 SQVTM and CDR2 ANQGSEA. The CDR3 extends over 15 amino acids. In DNA, the CDR3 is TGCAGCGTCCCCGGGACTAGCGGGGGGTTCCGCGAGCAGTACTTC. This encodes CSVPGTSGGFREQYF.

This clone was detected once. The chain uses TRBV7-2 and TRBJ2-5; a weak D match, TRBD1 (6 bases). V was shortened by 3 bases and J by 2 bases, with 10 bases between the two germline ends. CDR1 and CDR2 (germline): SGHTA, FQGNSA. The CDR3 has 14 residues. The CDR3 bases are TGTGCCAGCAGCTTTACAGGGAGACAAGAGACCCAGTACTTC. Residues: CASSFTGRQETQYF.

The V gene is TRBV28, the J gene TRBJ1-2, with D perhaps matching TRBD1 (6 bases). Trimming shortened V by 2 bases and J by 2 bases, and 9 bases separated the two germline ends. The length of the CDR3 is 14 residues. The germline V gene encodes CDR1 MDHEN and CDR2 SYDVKM. This chain's CDR3 is CASSLGRGNYGYTF. The CDR3 DNA reads TGTGCCAGCAGTTTAGGTAGGGGGAACTATGGCTACACCTTC.

This clone turned up a few times. J is TRBJ2-7 and V is TRBV19; D might be TRBD2 (6 bases). CDR1 is LNHDA and CDR2 is SQIVND in the germline V gene (reference sequence). Between the trimmed V and J ends, which lost 5 bases and 0 bases, there was a span of 14 bases. The CDR3 extends over 15 amino acids. Here the CDR3 reads CASSWGDPSSYEQYF. The CDR3 DNA follows: TGTGCCAGTAGTTGGGGGGACCCTAGCTCCTACGAGCAGTACTTC.

This rearrangement joins TRBV14 to TRBJ2-5; tentatively, D is TRBD2 (6 bases). Germline V gene data show CDR1 as SGHDN and CDR2 as FVKESK. The CDR3 spans 14 residues. V was cut by 1 base and J by 2 bases, with 8 bases left in between. CDR3 sequence: CASSQGGAQETQYF. For the CDR3, the DNA is TGTGCCAGCAGCCAAGGCGGGGCTCAAGAGACCCAGTACTTC.

The chain carries TRBV19 and TRBJ1-2, with a possible D match to TRBD1 (6 bases). Germline V CDR1 and CDR2: LNHDA, SQIVND (reference sequence). The CDR3 spans 14 residues. The V gene lost 7 bases and the J gene lost 2 bases, with 14 bases spanning the gap. The CDR3: CASKNTGLNYGYTF. CDR3 nucleotides: TGTGCCAGTAAAAATACAGGGTTGAACTATGGCTACACCTTC.